These 29 T cell receptor beta chains were all obtained from the same sample, sequenced in a study of tumor-infiltrating lymphocytes in primary liver carcinoma. Priming with a constant-region primer yielded TCR beta cDNA from 500 ng total RNA. Three nested multiplex PCR rounds, a slightly modified ARM-PCR, produced the libraries for TCR beta. The two initial PCR rounds, approximately 10 cycles each, used TRBV1-TRBV30 forward and C-beta reverse primers. One entry per CDR3 protein results from TCRdb running MiXCR on the multiplex PCR reads. The sample holds around 190,000 distinct CDR3 sequences, approximately 86% seen once. Extraction of RNA together with DNA used roughly 18-32 mg of unsorted bulk tissue. Source material: tumor tissue from primary liver carcinoma. These receptors were collected from a man aged 35-49 years with primary liver carcinoma and hepatitis B virus infection.

With respect to this clonotype: Relative to the germline gene, one junction end is altered; a read error may explain this. The rearrangement uses TRBV4-1 and TRBJ2-7, with 13 bases lining up with TRBD2. The CDR3 loop spans 17 amino acids. The germline V gene encodes CDR1 MGHRA and CDR2 YSYEKL. The chain's CDR3 is CAISQERTSGSVYEHYF. CDR3 nucleotide sequence: TGTGCCATCAGCCAGGAGAGGACTAGCGGGAGTGTTTACGAGCATTACTTC.

This clonotype was picked up a small number of times. One end of the junction fails to match germline, which may point to a read error. This chain connects TRBV28 to TRBJ2-7; D possibly uses TRBD1 or TRBD2 (5 bases each). CDR3 length: 13 residues. CDR1 and CDR2 (germline): MDHEN, SYDVKM. The CDR3 region is CASRSGPRYEQCF. As DNA, the CDR3 is TGTGCCAGCAGATCGGGACCCCGCTACGAGCAGTGCTTC.

This clonotype was observed a handful of times. The conserved phenylalanine or tryptophan is not found at the CDR3 terminus, so this likely reflects a read error. The limits of the CDR3 on the DNA are not certain, so only TCRdb's listed CDR3 is given. The chain recombines TRBV29-1 with TRBJ1-1; TRBD1 is the table's D call, not checked against the DNA. 14 amino acids form the CDR3, both terminal residues included. Germline V gives CDR1 SQVTM, CDR2 ANQGSEA. CDR3 protein: CSVARQGFNTEAFI.

Comments on this clonotype: A junction end diverges from the germline sequence, so it may reflect a read error. The chain combines TRBV6-5 with TRBJ2-1; possibly TRBD2 for D (6 bases). The CDR3 spans 15 residues. Germline loops: CDR1 MNHEY, CDR2 SVGAGI. The CDR3 spells CASRSNGRAYNEQFF. The CDR3, as DNA: TGTGCCAGCAGGTCCAACGGGAGAGCCTACAATGAACAGTTCTTC.

Regarding this clonotype: Since no conserved phenylalanine or tryptophan closes the CDR3, a read error is the likely cause. The chain combines TRBV29-1 with TRBJ2-5; 9 nucleotides line up with TRBD2. Germline loops: CDR1 SQVTM, CDR2 ANQGSEA. The CDR3 is 12 amino acids. CDR3 sequence reads: CSVDIAGETQYV. CDR3 bases: TGCAGCGTTGACATAGCGGGGGAGACTCAGTACGTC.

This clonotype was picked up many times. The chain combines TRBV12-3 or TRBV12-4 with TRBJ1-4; D not certain. Trimming took 0 bases from V and 8 from J, leaving 7 bases between them. This CDR3 spans 13 amino acids. CDR3 amino acids: CASSLAGLEKLFF. In nucleotides, the CDR3 is TGTGCCAGCAGTTTAGCTGGGTTAGAAAAACTGTTTTTT.

This clonotype was observed a few times. This chain uses TRBV29-1 with TRBJ1-1; D is possibly TRBD1 (5 bases). This CDR3 is built from 12 residues. In germline, CDR1 is SQVTM, CDR2 ANQGSEA. DNA of the CDR3: TGCAGTGTCTCTCAGGGTAGGGTTGAAGCTTTCTTT. Protein: CSVSQGRVEAFF.

In regard to this clonotype: One end of the junction varies from germline; a read error may be responsible. The rearrangement links TRBV29-1 to TRBJ1-5, with a possible D match to TRBD1 (6 bases). Germline V gene lookup returns CDR1 SQVTM and CDR2 ANQGSEA. This CDR3 contains 13 residues. The CDR3 loop is CSVVGQISQPLYF. CDR3 nucleotides: TGCAGCGTTGTCGGACAGATCAGTCAACCCCTGTATTTT. Variable domain in full (rest from reference TRBV29-1 and TRBJ1-5): SAVISQKPSRDICQRGTSLTIQCQVDSQVTMMFWYRQQPGQSLTLIATANQGSEATYESGFVIDKFPISRPNLTFSTLTVSNMSPEDSSIYLCSVVGQISQPLYFGDGTRLSIL.

This chain uses TRBV11-2 with TRBJ2-7, with D possibly TRBD1 on 5 matching bases. Germline loops: CDR1 SGHAT, CDR2 FQNNGV. Deletions cut 10 bases from V and 7 bases from J, with 20 bases between. The length of the CDR3 is 13 residues. In DNA, the CDR3 is TGTGCCAACAGGTTAGGGGCCCGCTGGGAGCAGTACTTC. This translates into CANRLGARWEQYF.

Remarks on this clonotype: A much larger clone differs by one base, so this may be a read error. The chain has TRBV7-3 and TRBJ2-3, with D possibly matching TRBD1 (7 bases). This CDR3 is built from 18 residues. Germline CDR1 and CDR2: SGHTA and FQGTGA. The DNA for the CDR3 is TGTGCCATCAGCTTAATGGGGGGACAGCCGCCATACACAGATACGCAGTATTTT. The encoded protein is CAISLMGGQPPYTDTQYF.

The count of this clonotype is one. The junction differs from germline at one of its ends, possibly a read error. The V and J genes are TRBV11-2 and TRBJ2-3, with a tentative D call TRBD2 (5 bases). The germline gives CDR1 SGHAT, CDR2 FQNNGV. This CDR3 spans 17 amino acids. The CDR3 protein is CASSLDPPGCYTDTQYF. The CDR3 nucleotides read TGTGCCAGCAGTTTAGATCCCCCGGGGTGCTACACAGATACGCAGTATTTT.

As concerns this clonotype: Given the absence of the conserved phenylalanine or tryptophan at the CDR3 end, a read error is likely. The chain couples TRBV6-6 to TRBJ2-7; tentatively, D is TRBD2 (6 bases). Germline lookup yields CDR1 MNHNY and CDR2 SVGAGI (reference sequence). CDR3 length: 12 residues. CDR3 in amino acids: CVSSPGAGEQYY. CDR3 bases: TGTGTCAGCAGCCCCGGAGCGGGCGAGCAGTACTAC.

With regard to this clonotype: The CDR3 does not close with the conserved phenylalanine or tryptophan, likely indicating a read error. The rearrangement joins TRBV6-5 to TRBJ2-1; D is possibly TRBD1 or TRBD2 (5 bases each). V lost 7 bases and J 5 bases, leaving 15 bases between the germline ends. The CDR3 is 14 amino acids. From germline, CDR1 is MNHEY and CDR2 SVGAGI. The CDR3 DNA follows: TGTGCCAGCACCACCGGGACCAGGGACAATGAGCAGTTCCTC. Amino acids: CASTTGTRDNEQFL.

As regards this clonotype: This likely comes from a read error, as the CDR3 has no conserved phenylalanine or tryptophan at its end. The chain's CDR3 is CASSLQWTGENEQYI. The DNA of the CDR3 is TGTGCCAGCAGCTTACAATGGACTGGGGAAAACGAGCAGTACATC. This rearrangement joins TRBV11-2 to TRBJ2-7; perhaps TRBD2 as D (5 bases). The V gene lost 2 bases and the J gene lost 5 bases, with 16 bases spanning the gap. The length of the CDR3 is 15 residues. From germline, CDR1 is SGHAT and CDR2 FQNNGV.

In the case of this clonotype: At one boundary the junction diverges from the germline segment, which might be a read error. V and J are TRBV29-1 and TRBJ1-1; 9 positions match TRBD1. The germline gives CDR1 SQVTM, CDR2 ANQGSEA. The CDR3 runs 19 residues. The CDR3 DNA is TGCAGCGTTGAAGATCTTAATGGGACAGGGACGGGGGTGGACACTGAAGTTGTCTTT. Translating it yields CSVEDLNGTGTGVDTEVVF. Based on the CDR3 plus reference TRBV29-1 and TRBJ1-1, the full variable domain is SAVISQKPSRDICQRGTSLTIQCQVDSQVTMMFWYRQQPGQSLTLIATANQGSEATYESGFVIDKFPISRPNLTFSTLTVSNMSPEDSSIYLCSVEDLNGTGTGVDTEVVFGQGTRLTVV.

Concerning this clonotype itself: At one boundary the junction diverges from the germline segment, which might be a read error. The chain employs TRBV11-2 and TRBJ2-6, with 8 bases lining up with TRBD1. The length of the CDR3 is 21 residues. From germline, CDR1 is SGHAT and CDR2 FQNNGV. In DNA, the CDR3 is TGTGCCAGCAGCATGGGGGGAGACAGGGGCATTTCCCTCCCTGGGGCCAACGTCATGAGTTTC. It translates to CASSMGGDRGISLPGANVMSF.

Notes on this clonotype: A read error may produce the germline difference seen at one junction end. The chain uses TRBV4-3 and TRBJ1-1, with no clear D. Germline-derived CDR1 and CDR2 are LGHNA and YSLEER. The CDR3 loop spans 14 amino acids. In DNA form, the CDR3 reads TGCGCCGGCAGCCAAGATACTAAGAACACTGAAGCTATCTTT. Protein: CAGSQDTKNTEAIF.

This clonotype was seen once. The rearrangement uses TRBV10-3 and TRBJ2-1; 7 bases align to TRBD2. The CDR3 is 16 residues long. CDR1 ENHRY and CDR2 SYGVKD come from the germline V gene. CDR3 loop: CTISEITSETYNEQFF. In DNA form, the CDR3 reads TGTACAATCAGTGAGATCACTAGCGAGACCTACAATGAGCAGTTCTTC.

A remark on this clonotype: The junction does not match germline at one end; this may be a read error. The chain joins TRBV5-8 to TRBJ1-5; 7 nucleotides agree with TRBD1. Germline values: CDR1 SGHTS, CDR2 YDEGEE. This CDR3 contains 16 residues. The DNA for the CDR3 is TGTGCCAGCAGTAGATGGGACAAGGGGGCGGATCAGCACCAGCATTTT. Protein product: CASSRWDKGADQHQHF.

As regards this clonotype: Mismatch with germline at one junction end may stem from a read error. The V gene is TRBV6-2 or TRBV6-3, the J gene TRBJ2-7; TRBD1 aligns across 9 bases. This CDR3 has 14 amino acids. The germline V gene has CDR1 MNHEY and CDR2 SVGEGT. The CDR3 bases are TGTGCCAGCTGCCTCCGGGACAGGGTCCGCGAGCCGTACTTC. Residues: CASCLRDRVREPYF.

On this clonotype: The junction departs from germline at one end; a sequencing error may be responsible. V gene TRBV11-3 combines with J gene TRBJ2-3; 8 nucleotides match TRBD2. Germline lookup yields CDR1 SGHNT and CDR2 YENEEA. CDR3 length: 15 amino acids. Written as DNA, the CDR3 is TGTGCCGGCAGCTTTGGCGGGAGGCGGAAAGATACGCAGTATTTT. Translated: CAGSFGGRRKDTQYF.

The chain is built from TRBV6-2 or TRBV6-3 and TRBJ2-3; 9 bases agree with TRBD2. Germline assignment: CDR1 MNHEY and CDR2 SVGEGT. With 8 bases clipped from V and 2 bases from J, the junction kept 23 bases outside the gene matches. The CDR3 is 20 residues long. CDR3 protein: CASLPGPSGNVPHDTDTQYF. The CDR3 coding sequence is TGTGCCAGCCTACCAGGCCCTAGCGGGAACGTCCCCCATGACACAGATACGCAGTATTTT.

Notes on this clonotype: A much more abundant neighbour one base away suggests this may be a read error. The chain employs TRBV28 and TRBJ2-5, with no clear D. The germline V gene encodes CDR1 MDHEN and CDR2 SYDVKM. Trimming cost V 5 bases and J 2 bases, with 9 bases left between them. The CDR3 has 13 amino acids. CDR3 protein: CASSPHPQETQYF. In DNA, the CDR3 is TGTGCCAGCAGTCCACACCCTCAAGAGACCCAGTACTTC.

As regards this clonotype: Lacking the conserved final phenylalanine or tryptophan, this CDR3 likely reflects a read error. This CDR3 is CASGLGLGDTQYY. The DNA for the CDR3 is TGTGCTAGTGGTCTGGGACTGGGAGATACGCAGTATTAT. This chain links TRBV12-5 with TRBJ2-3, with a possible D match to TRBD2 (6 bases). Germline V gene data show CDR1 as LGHNT and CDR2 as FRNRAP. With 5 bases removed from V and 5 bases from J, the gap between germline ends came to 11 bases. The CDR3 extends over 13 amino acids.

For this clonotype: Sequence at one end of the junction differs from germline and may be a read error. This chain uses TRBV6-2 or TRBV6-3 with TRBJ1-5, with 8 nucleotides matching TRBD1. The CDR3 totals 15 residues. Germline-derived CDR1 and CDR2 are MNHEY and SVGEGT. CDR3 residues: CAGSYSGTGNQPQHF. The CDR3 nucleotides read TGTGCCGGCAGTTACTCGGGGACAGGAAATCAGCCCCAGCATTTT.

For this clonotype: The junction shows a germline mismatch at one end, possibly a read error. The gene calls are TRBV29-1 and TRBJ2-1, with 12 positions matching TRBD2. Germline assignment: CDR1 SQVTM and CDR2 ANQGSEA. CDR3 size: 13 residues. CDR3 sequence: CSVGTSGYNEHFF. The CDR3 DNA is TGCAGCGTGGGGACTAGCGGGTACAATGAGCATTTCTTC.

Regarding this clonotype: The CDR3 ends on some other residue instead of the conserved phenylalanine or tryptophan, so this is likely a read error. The limits of the CDR3 on the DNA are not certain, so only TCRdb's listed CDR3 is given. The genes are TRBV30 and TRBJ2-5; no check of the table's D call, TRBD1, against the DNA was made. The CDR3 adds up to 13 amino acids, both ends counted. Germline V CDR1 and CDR2: GTSNPN, SVGIG (reference sequence). The CDR3 loop reads CALNTGGAETQYL.

The J gene is TRBJ1-2, the V gene TRBV29-1; the D is unclear. The germline CDR1 and CDR2 sequences are SQVTM and ANQGSEA. V gave up 7 bases and J gave up 10 bases, with 13 bases separating them. There are 10 residues in the CDR3. The CDR3 coding sequence is TGCAGCGCTGACGGTGATGCCTACACCTTC. Translation gives CSADGDAYTF.

In its sample, this clonotype was seen a few times. V is TRBV9 and J is TRBJ1-1; tentative D call: TRBD1 (5 bases). Trimming removed 4 bases from V and 8 bases from J, with 12 bases in between. The CDR3 sequence is 12 residues long. CDR1 and CDR2 from the germline V gene are SGDLS and YYNGEE. This chain's CDR3 is CASSPGGMEAFF. DNA of the CDR3: TGTGCCAGCAGCCCTGGGGGTATGGAAGCTTTCTTT.